The 11 T cell receptor beta chains listed next were all sequenced from one sample in a study of patients and donors after allogeneic stem cell transplantation. One entry per CDR3 protein, called by TCRdb with MiXCR from the RT-PCR reads. The data show fewer than 20,000 distinct CDR3 sequences, around 29% seen once. Sample: blood, either unsorted or a sorted T cell fraction (not recorded which). These receptors were obtained from a human donor who was either an allogeneic HSCT recipient or a stem cell or donor lymphocyte infusion donor (not recorded which). It is not recorded whose cells these are; they may come from a transplant donor.

The chain joins TRBV9 to TRBJ2-1; 8 nucleotides align to TRBD2. CDR1 is SGDLS and CDR2 is YYNGEE in the germline V gene. Trimming at V came to 0 bases and at J to 2 bases, leaving 1 base not matched to a gene. The CDR3 has 15 residues. Here the CDR3 reads CASSVGSGAYNEQFF. The CDR3 DNA reads as TGTGCCAGCAGCGTAGGTAGCGGGGCCTACAATGAGCAGTTCTTC.

The chain uses TRBV5-4 and TRBJ2-1; D possibly corresponds to TRBD2 (5 bases). The V end was cut by 5 bases, the J end by 2 bases, with 11 bases between. Germline V gene lookup returns CDR1 SGHNT and CDR2 YYREEE (reference sequence). The CDR3 extends over 14 amino acids. This CDR3 is CASSGGVAYNEQFF. The CDR3 coding sequence is TGTGCCAGCAGTGGAGGAGTGGCCTACAATGAGCAGTTCTTC.

This clonotype was detected ten times or more. The chain is built from TRBV6-2 or TRBV6-3 and TRBJ1-1; no clear D gene. The V gene's germline CDR1 is MNHEY and CDR2 SVGEGT. The CDR3 contains 13 residues. Trimming stripped 4 bases from V and 1 base from J, with 7 bases between. CDR3: CASSWAANTEAFF. As DNA, the CDR3 is TGTGCCAGCAGTTGGGCGGCGAACACTGAAGCTTTCTTT.

This clonotype was seen more than once but under ten times. The chain couples TRBV5-1 to TRBJ1-1; no clear D gene. The CDR3 is made up of 15 amino acids. The germline V gene encodes CDR1 SGHRS and CDR2 YFSETQ. Trimming pared 0 bases from V and 6 bases from J, leaving 15 bases between. CDR3 in amino acids: CASSLAAGYWAEAFF. CDR3 coding DNA: TGCGCCAGCAGCTTGGCCGCGGGGTATTGGGCTGAAGCTTTCTTT.

This rearrangement joins TRBV15 to TRBJ1-4; D remains unclear. Germline CDR1 is LNHNV and CDR2 is YYDKDF (reference sequence). Trimming left V 3 bases short and J 10 bases short, with 6 bases between. This CDR3 contains 11 residues. The CDR3 region has the DNA TGTGCCACCAGCAGGAGCCTAAAACTGTTTTTT. Its translation is CATSRSLKLFF.

This clonotype has at least ten counts. The chain combines TRBV12-5 with TRBJ1-4, with D tentatively TRBD1 (5 bases). This CDR3 has 17 amino acids. Germline CDR1 LGHNT, CDR2 FRNRAP. The V end was cut by 1 base, the J end by 3 bases, with 15 bases between. The CDR3 DNA sequence: TGTGCTAGTGGTTTGGACCTTAGGGGATCGGCTAATGAAAAACTGTTTTTT. The encoded protein is CASGLDLRGSANEKLFF.

This clonotype appeared a few times. The V and J genes are TRBV20-1 and TRBJ1-6; no firm D call. V was cut by 6 bases and J by 8 bases, with 14 bases left in between. Germline CDR1 is DFQATT and CDR2 is SNEGSKA (reference sequence). This CDR3 has 13 residues. The CDR3 here is CSATKSGDSPLHF. As DNA, the CDR3 is TGCAGTGCCACCAAAAGTGGGGATTCACCCCTCCACTTT.

The chain carries TRBV10-3 and TRBJ1-1, with TRBD1 identical over 8 bases. The CDR3 is 14 amino acids. Germline CDR1 is ENHRY and CDR2 is SYGVKD. After removal of 5 bases from V and 1 base from J, the junction contained 3 bases not matched to a gene. The CDR3 bases are TGTGCCATCAGTCGACAGGGGTCGAACACTGAAGCTTTCTTT. Translation gives CAISRQGSNTEAFF.

V usage is TRBV10-3 and J usage is TRBJ1-4; a possible D gene is TRBD1 (5 bases). CDR1 and CDR2 from the germline V gene are ENHRY and SYGVKD. This CDR3 comprises 14 residues. The V and J ends lost 6 bases and 2 bases respectively, with 10 bases between them. The CDR3: CAISPRATNEKLFF. As DNA, the CDR3 is TGTGCCATCAGCCCCAGGGCTACTAATGAAAAACTGTTTTTT.

This clonotype has just one count. The V call is TRBV7-6, the J call TRBJ2-7; tentatively, D is TRBD2 (6 bases). Looked up from germline, CDR1 is SGHVS and CDR2 is FNYEAQ. V dropped 5 bases and J dropped 1 base, with 18 bases sitting between them. The CDR3 contains 16 residues. This CDR3 is CASSLRAGRVSYEQYF. DNA for the CDR3: TGTGCCAGCAGCCTAAGGGCGGGAAGGGTTTCCTACGAGCAGTACTTC.

This clonotype was detected ten times or more. This chain joins TRBV7-6 and TRBJ1-3; no clear D. Per the germline V gene, CDR1 is SGHVS and CDR2 is FNYEAQ. The V end lost 5 bases, the J end lost 2 bases, and 10 bases lay between the germline ends. The CDR3 spans 14 residues. The CDR3 is CASSLFGAGNTIYF. The CDR3 DNA is TGTGCCAGCAGCCTGTTCGGGGCTGGAAACACCATATATTTT.